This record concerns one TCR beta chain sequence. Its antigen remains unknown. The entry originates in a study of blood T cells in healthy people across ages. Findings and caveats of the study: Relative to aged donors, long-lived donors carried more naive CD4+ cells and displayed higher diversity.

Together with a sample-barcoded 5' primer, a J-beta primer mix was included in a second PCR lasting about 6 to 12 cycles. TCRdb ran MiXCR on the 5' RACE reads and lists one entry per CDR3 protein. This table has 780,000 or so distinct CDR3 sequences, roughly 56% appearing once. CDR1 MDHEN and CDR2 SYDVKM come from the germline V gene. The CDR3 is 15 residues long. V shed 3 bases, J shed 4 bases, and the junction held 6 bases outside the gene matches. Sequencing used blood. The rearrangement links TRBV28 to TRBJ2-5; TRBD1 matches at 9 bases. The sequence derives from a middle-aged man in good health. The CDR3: CASSFRDRARETQYF. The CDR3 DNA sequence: TGTGCCAGCAGTTTCCGGGACAGGGCCCGAGAGACCCAGTACTTC.